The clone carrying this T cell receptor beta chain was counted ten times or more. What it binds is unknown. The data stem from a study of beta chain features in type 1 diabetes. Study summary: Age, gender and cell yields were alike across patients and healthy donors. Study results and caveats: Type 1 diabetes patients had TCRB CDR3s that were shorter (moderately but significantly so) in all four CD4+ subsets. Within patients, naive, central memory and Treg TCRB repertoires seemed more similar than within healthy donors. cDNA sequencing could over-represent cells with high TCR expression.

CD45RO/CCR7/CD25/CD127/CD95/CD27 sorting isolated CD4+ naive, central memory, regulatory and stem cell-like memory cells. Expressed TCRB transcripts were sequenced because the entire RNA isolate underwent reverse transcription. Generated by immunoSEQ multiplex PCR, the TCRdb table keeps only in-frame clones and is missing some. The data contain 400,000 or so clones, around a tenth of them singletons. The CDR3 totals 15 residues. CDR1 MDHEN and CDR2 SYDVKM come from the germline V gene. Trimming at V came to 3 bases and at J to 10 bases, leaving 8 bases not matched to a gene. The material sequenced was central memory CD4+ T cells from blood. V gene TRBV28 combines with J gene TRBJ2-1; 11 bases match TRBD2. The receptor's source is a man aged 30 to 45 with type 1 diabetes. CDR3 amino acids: CASSFLAGGPREQFF. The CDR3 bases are TGTGCCAGCAGTTTCTTAGCGGGAGGGCCGCGGGAGCAGTTCTTC.